This T cell receptor beta chain is drawn from a study of cytomegalovirus exposure and HLA in healthy donors (dated by TCRdb to about 2017). With respect to the entire study: An earlier analysis of several hundred of the donors reported 250 to 350 Gb of sequence data and 100 million to 130 million unique TCR beta sequences from 150 million to 200 million T cells. Approximately 300 gigabases of sequencing data and 70 million to 100 million unique TCR sequences were included in an early release covering 550 to 800 HLA-typed donors. Of the 398 genotyped donors, approximately 81% were placed in the genetic ancestry cluster associated with self-reported Caucasian donors. The study aimed to test whether signatures of past pathogen exposure could be identified by cataloging public T cell receptors. Using immunosequencing, the study profiled T cell repertoires from roughly 650 subjects and related those repertoires to cytomegalovirus serostatus. Besides the first cohort of approximately 670 subjects, a separate validation cohort made up of 90 to 150 different subjects was used. To predict cytomegalovirus infection status, the study brought together high-throughput TCR immunosequencing, statistical association of individual TCRs with disease status, and machine learning. A later analysis re-analyzed previously published TCR beta repertoires from 500 to 700 donors and added high-resolution HLA genotyping to study TCR occurrence patterns. Rather than using new phenotypic data, the later analysis identified candidate immune exposures from TCR beta sequences and from how often those sequences occurred across donors. In an earlier analysis of 587 of the donors, high-throughput TCR beta sequencing was used to judge whether each TCR beta V gene segment behaved as functional or pseudogenic. Donor age, sex, ethnicity and CMV serostatus were collected together with the repertoire data. In a later genetic analysis, genome-wide SNP genotypes for about three fifths of the roughly 670 donors were used, and that subset was treated as a discovery cohort. Every repertoire in the discovery cohort had been generated on one and the same sequencing platform. HLA typing included class I and class II loci at four-digit resolution. The number of typed donors differed by locus: roughly 629-630 for A, B, C, DRB1 and DQB1; about 520 for DQA1; approximately 600 for DPA1; and roughly 490 for DPB1. Because of strong linkage in the cohort, a handful of DR-DQ haplotypes were treated as single units for association and clustering. Among a few hundred genotyped donors of the cohort, an average of 235,054 unique TCR beta nucleotide sequences were sequenced per donor, roughly 20% of them non-productive.

The cysteine opens and the phenylalanine closes a CDR3 of 19 amino acids. Just CDR3 DNA is preserved here, 57 bases in frame from base 1. Sequences SGHTA (CDR1) and FQGNSA (CDR2) are obtained from the germline V gene. V has 5 bases trimmed and J has 0 bases trimmed; junction bases matching no gene number 10. In total, approximately 700 healthy bone marrow donors made up the cohort. At the time of sampling, all cohort members were nominally healthy, though unrecorded immune exposures were likely present. The donor tested CMV seropositive and was one of the 289 seropositive cohort members. A peripheral blood sample was collected from each donor, and TCR beta sequencing was performed on peripheral blood mononuclear cells. The Qiagen DNeasy Blood Extraction Kit was used to extract genomic DNA from the blood cell samples. The library was made by the immunoSEQ multiplex PCR assay. For the multiplex PCR, a mixture combining 60 forward primers for TCR Vbeta segments and 13 reverse primers for TCR Jbeta segments was used. A multiplex PCR assay on genomic DNA amplified the CDR3 region of rearranged TCR beta genes. Amplified TCR beta libraries were sequenced as 87-base-pair reads on the Illumina HiSeq System. The authors' analysis ran thus. A later analysis counted about 76 million unique TCR beta chains across the 640 or so repertoires, and roughly 10 million of these chains were shared by at least two donors. Raw reads were error-corrected and collapsed into unique sequences by a nearest-neighbor algorithm in which closely related sequences were merged to remove PCR and sequencing errors. V, D and J gene segments were assigned by aligning CDR3 sequences to IMGT reference sequences. Each retained sequence needed at least a six-nucleotide match to both a V gene segment and a J gene segment. Rearrangements were classified as productive when the CDR3 lacked stop codons and remained in frame with V and J, and all other rearrangements were classified as non-productive. CDR3 was defined by IMGT convention, running from the second conserved V-encoded cysteine to the conserved J-encoded phenylalanine. Sequences without an unambiguous match to a single V gene segment were excluded from the earlier analysis of a few hundred of the donors. In an earlier analysis of some 590 of the donors, a V segment was called functional when productive rearrangements were above 56.7%, and segregating when the standard deviation between donors exceeded 5%. A statistical classification framework was developed to diagnose cytomegalovirus status using the catalog of TCR beta chain sequences. In a later analysis, V and J genes were assigned by comparing TCR nucleotide sequences against IMGT/GENE-DB human TR gene sequences. Using the TCRdist pipeline, a later analysis assigned CDR3 sequences along with most-parsimonious VDJ recombination scenarios. In a later analysis, each TCR beta chain was defined by its CDR3 amino acid sequence together with its V-gene family, and reads without a unique V-gene family were excluded. In a later analysis, several hundred highly shared, low-generation-probability nucleotide sequences were removed to address suspected cross-contamination and a sequencing artifact. In a later analysis, a clonal expansion index for each public chain was calculated from normalized within-repertoire ranks of inferred template counts. Generation probabilities in a later analysis came from a VDJ recombination model fitted to out-of-frame rearrangements, and those results were checked against IGoR. In a later analysis, TCR-TCR, TCR-HLA and TCR-CMV co-occurrence was scored with hypergeometric tests, and a repertoire-size bias correction was applied to TCR pairs. In a later analysis, false discovery rates were estimated by permuting HLA or CMV assignments 20 times. In a later analysis, co-occurring TCRs were grouped using DBSCAN, with TCRdist sequence similarity added in when clustering inside HLA-allele-positive subsets. For co-occurrence clustering, repertoires with fewer than 30,000 or more than 120,000 public chains were excluded, along with five or six repertoires with anomalous nucleotide sharing. Entries here come from immuneACCESS through TCRdb and include only in-frame sequences with V and J called. Some clones fail to appear in such tables; in the studies checked, an unresolved V gene covers under half of the shortfall, and the cause of the remainder is unknown. V and J calls and clone size are given by that table; D and trimming were obtained from the DNA. For this sample the table gives about 140,000 clones, of which 78% were detected only once. The ten largest clonotypes hold less than 3% of the sample.

This clone was counted a few times. It has no known antigen specificity. The record has no base qualities; no much larger clone is one base away. Broader findings and caveats from the paper: Correlated functional status among segregating V segments might be attributable to linkage disequilibrium, but an unknown experimental factor could not be ruled out. In both the original and validation cohorts, the classifier was reported to diagnose cytomegalovirus status with high specificity and sensitivity. Because the 87-base-pair reads could not distinguish some IMGT-functional V segments, including TRBV6-2 and TRBV6-3, those segments were excluded. Most TCR sequences were seen in very few donors, while some public TCRs were found in many individuals. A further reported finding was that TCR beta sequences accurately predicted the HLA-A and HLA-B alleles for most subjects in the first cohort. In a later analysis, HLA-associated TCR beta chains were found to be more clonally expanded and to have lower generation probabilities than equally common non-associated chains. A later analysis associated 16,951 TCR beta sequences with specific HLA alleles at a false discovery rate of 0.05. When HLA alleles, especially DR and DQ, strongly co-occurred, attributing TCR associations to individual alleles was difficult. In a later analysis, the rate of TCR association differed among HLA loci, with DRB1 alleles having the most associated TCRs and HLA-C alleles having the fewest. A later analysis reported that several top co-occurrence clusters appeared linked to parvovirus B19, influenza, CMV and Epstein-Barr virus. Seventeen rarely observed V segments, including chromosome 9 orphons, were excluded from the earlier analysis of several hundred of the donors because counts were too low. In a later genetic analysis, a missense DCLRE1C variant was associated with V-gene and J-gene trimming of TCR beta chains, and the association was replicated in an independent cohort. Three of the identified cytomegalovirus-associated TCR beta chains were confirmed in vitro to be specific for cytomegalovirus antigens. Broadly in line with IMGT annotations, most TCR beta V segments showed up in productive rearrangements about 87% or about 30% of the time in an earlier analysis of several hundred of the donors. In the study, some 160 TCR beta chains were listed as associated with cytomegalovirus. Most CMV-associated TCR beta chains appeared to be HLA-restricted in a later analysis, and the HLA associations seemed to be driven largely by CMV exposure. A cluster of highly shared sequence variants was judged likely to be a technical artifact of the sequencing pipeline. The only immune exposure information available for the cohort was CMV serostatus. Sequencing depth was assumed to be roughly uniform across donors in the presence/absence analyses, though that assumption may not hold. The cohort was sequenced for TCR beta chains only, and without alpha or paired-chain data the features that could be detected were limited. Because HLA typing was unavailable for some donors at each locus, only the typed subset was used in association tests. In a later genetic analysis, fewer N-insertions in productive TCRs were reported among donors in an Asian-associated ancestry cluster than the roughly 710-donor mean. According to the authors, the approach could potentially be generalized to other disease states and immunological phenotypes.

The sequence was obtained from a woman between 18 and 30 years old in good health and CMV-seropositive. The receptor chain draws on TRBV7-2 and TRBJ2-6; the central 10 bases match TRBD1. The sequencing sample was made of PBMCs. Here is the DNA: TGTGCCAGCAGCATAGGGGGACAGGGGTTAGGCTCTGGGGCCAACGTCCTGACTTTC. Translated, it reads CASSIGGQGLGSGANVLTF.